This T cell receptor (beta chain) comes out of a study of cytomegalovirus exposure and HLA in healthy donors. Germline V gene lookup returns CDR1 MDHEN and CDR2 SYDVKM. This CDR3 is built from 15 residues. V shed 6 bases, J shed 4 bases, and the junction held 8 bases outside the gene matches. The PCR used 60 Vbeta and 13 Jbeta primers. The repertoire was sequenced with immunoSEQ multiplex PCR; TCRdb's copy has only in-frame clones and lacks some. The data show 200,000 to 250,000 clones, less than 85% seen once. Material for sequencing was PBMCs. The sequence came from a girl aged 2-9 years in good health and CMV-seronegative. The rearrangement links TRBV28 to TRBJ2-7; 11 bases are shared with TRBD1. CDR3 residues: CASSSGQGASYEQYF. The DNA of the CDR3 is TGTGCCAGCAGCAGCGGACAGGGGGCTTCTTACGAGCAGTACTTC.